What follows is one T cell receptor beta chain and its context. Its antigen remains unidentified. Each PCR replicate from the sorted subsets contained about 210 ng DNA, which is some 30,000 T cell genomes. Generated by immunoSEQ multiplex PCR, the TCRdb table keeps only in-frame clones and is missing some. This sample yields approximately 340,000 clones, of which about 74% are seen a single time; around 10% belongs to the top ten. These data originate in a study of shared clonotypes between healthy human individuals. Study-wide results and limits: The naive CD4 repertoires of several donors were compared, and approximately 5% of clonotypes were shared.

CDR3 size: 15 residues. Germline V gene lookup returns CDR1 LGHNA and CDR2 YSLEER. Losses at the gene ends were 1 base for V and 4 bases for J; bases not matched to a gene: 5. The rearrangement uses TRBV4-3 and TRBJ2-7; 9 bases are a match to TRBD2. The specimen sequenced was memory CD4+ T cells sorted from blood. Subset: CD45RA-negative fraction. The origin of this receptor is a man aged 25-40 years in good health. For the CDR3, the DNA is TGCGCCAGCAGCCAAGGGGTAGCGGGGGAATACGAGCAGTACTTC. Residues: CASSQGVAGEYEQYF.